The T cell receptor (beta chain) described here comes from a study of T cell responses to AZD1222 COVID-19 vaccine (dated by TCRdb to the early 2020s). Describing the broader study: A total of under 250 trial participants underwent TCR sequencing, of whom some 200 had received two doses of AZD1222 and approximately 26 had received two doses of the MenACWY control vaccine. Trial participants were enrolled by age into subgroups of 18-55, 56-69 and 70-plus years, and approximately 150, 30 and 60 TCR-sequenced participants, respectively, were included in these subgroups.

The CDR3 spans 16 residues, from the cysteine through the phenylalanine. The kept DNA is CDR3 alone, 48 bases in frame from the first base. From a lookup of the germline V gene, CDR1 and CDR2 are SGHTA and FQGTGA. V is pared back by 5 bases and J by 5 bases, with 18 bases lying between the germline termini. The CDR3 regions of human TCRbeta chains were analyzed by immunosequencing. In the original analysis: Repertoire TCRs were checked for matches against a reference library of SARS-CoV-2-specific TCRs that had been generated using the MIRA antigen-specificity platform. Breadth was defined as the fraction of unique TCRs that were SARS-CoV-2-associated, and depth was defined as the fraction of total T cells that were SARS-CoV-2-associated. Using the MIRA data, every spike-specific TCR was mapped to the spike region that the TCR reacted to and assigned to either a CD4 or a CD8 class. Log10-transformed breadth and depth values were compared by one-way ANOVA with Sidak's multiple comparisons tests. Held by TCRdb, this immuneACCESS table contains in-frame sequences only and omits some clones. Under half of the omission traces to an unresolved V gene where checked; the cause of the rest is unknown. The DNA was the basis for D and trimming; V, J and clone size are from that table. The sample yields 150,000 or so clones; about 93% were counted once. The ten largest clones take up approximately 2.9% of the sample.

Study-level results and caveats: Most participants were white British and females outnumbered males, and the authors suggested that clonal diversity may have been underestimated. No day 14 peak-response samples were available, so repertoires were characterized only after the peak T cell response. Reportedly, close to half of the unique spike-specific TCRs recognized epitopes lying outside the regions that are mutated in the B.1.351 and B.1.1.7 variants. Vaccine-associated CD4 TCRs spanned the whole spike protein, with dominant responses in regions 160-218 and 743-854. The 56-69-year group was small, and its depth increase did not reach significance, likely because of low power. Conclusions about previously exposed vaccinees were limited because only six AZD1222 recipients were SARS-CoV-2 seropositive at baseline. Spike-specific TCR breadth and depth rose significantly after two AZD1222 doses compared with day 0 and with MenACWY recipients.

Per the publication, the time point label means: baseline before first vaccination. In the paper's terms, the treatment or condition label means: meningococcal conjugate vaccine given as trial control. Samples from vaccinated people were obtained from the UK trials COV001 and COV002, which included a single-blind randomized controlled phase 2/3 trial of AZD1222 (ChAdOx1 nCoV-19) in healthy adults. For TCRbeta chain sequencing, PBMC samples from trial participants were taken at day 0 and at day 28 after the second dose. Regarding this clone: No cognate antigen has been identified for it. Qualities for individual bases were not recorded, and no much larger clone is one base off.

The rearrangement joined TRBV7-3 to TRBJ2-2; 6 matching bases give a weak D call of TRBD2. The sequencing here drew on peripheral blood, taken on day 0 of MenACWY control vaccination. This sequence was found in an adult in good health. CDR3 region: CASSATWGVGTGELFF. The nucleotides are TGTGCCAGCAGCGCAACGTGGGGGGTTGGAACCGGGGAGCTGTTTTTT.